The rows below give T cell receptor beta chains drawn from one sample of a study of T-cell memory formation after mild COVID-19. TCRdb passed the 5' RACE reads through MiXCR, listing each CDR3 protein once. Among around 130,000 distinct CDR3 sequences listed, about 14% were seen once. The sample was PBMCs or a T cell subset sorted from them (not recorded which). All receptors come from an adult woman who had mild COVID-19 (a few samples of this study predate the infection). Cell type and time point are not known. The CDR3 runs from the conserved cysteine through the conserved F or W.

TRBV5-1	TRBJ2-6	CASSLRDLPSGANVLTF
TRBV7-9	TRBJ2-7	CASSPTHGQGGYEQYF
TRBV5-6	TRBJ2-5	CASSLAAGALGETQYF
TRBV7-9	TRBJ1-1	CASSLTREAFF
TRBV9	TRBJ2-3	CASSVSSAASTDTQYF
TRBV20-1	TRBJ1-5	CSARVESDGPRNQPQHF
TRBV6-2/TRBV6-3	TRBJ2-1	CASSPLRDRVDNEQFF
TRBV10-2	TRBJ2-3	CASSGDRSVDTQYF
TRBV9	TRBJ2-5	CASSPLAGKETQYF
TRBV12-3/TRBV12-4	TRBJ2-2	CASKEAGGVANTGELFF
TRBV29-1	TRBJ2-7	CSVAQVAGGTLDEQYF
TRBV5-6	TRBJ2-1	CASSLGRASYNEQFF
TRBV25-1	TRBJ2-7	CASSVPGYPYEQYF
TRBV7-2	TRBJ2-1	CASSLATHSGEQFF
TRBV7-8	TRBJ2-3	CASQGGDTQYF
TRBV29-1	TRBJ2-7	CSVEGQDSYEQYF
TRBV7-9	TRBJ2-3	CASEKGQGAGDTQYF
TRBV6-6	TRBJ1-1	CASSQGDPEAFF
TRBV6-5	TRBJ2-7	CASSYGGARSYEQYF
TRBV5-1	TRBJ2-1	CASSPWASGGANEQFF
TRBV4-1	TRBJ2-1	CASSRSQDSYNEQFF
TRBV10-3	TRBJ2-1	CAISESGGTSGLYNEQFF
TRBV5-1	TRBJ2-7	CASSLGTSGGYEQYF
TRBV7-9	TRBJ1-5	CASSLDKNQPQHF
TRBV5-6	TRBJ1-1	CASSLGADKNTEAFF
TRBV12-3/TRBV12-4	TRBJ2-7	CASNNKTGTRTYEQYF
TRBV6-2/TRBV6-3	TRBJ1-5	CASSFLGIGNQPQHF
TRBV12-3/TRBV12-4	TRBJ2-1	CASSFSTGTSYNEQFF
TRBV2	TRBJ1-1	CASRRLVNTEAFF
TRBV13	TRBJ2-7	CASSPQAGGPYEQYF
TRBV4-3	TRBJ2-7	CASSQDLGYYEQYF
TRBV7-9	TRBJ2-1	CASSPPQGSSYNEQFF
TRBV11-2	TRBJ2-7	CASSSRQGAEQYF
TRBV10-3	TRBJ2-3	CAISEAAGDTQYF
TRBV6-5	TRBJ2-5	CASSYSPAPQETQYF
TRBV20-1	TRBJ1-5	CSASGTDYSNQPQHF
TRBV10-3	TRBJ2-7	CAIRKGFEQYF
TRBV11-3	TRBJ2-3	CASSYLGTGADTQYF
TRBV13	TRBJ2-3	CASSLEGGIDTQYF
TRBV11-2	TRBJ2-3	CASSLSGGGGYPPDTQYF
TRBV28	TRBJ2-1	CASSPGQGPYEQFF
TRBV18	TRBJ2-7	CASSPPGRTLSYEQYF
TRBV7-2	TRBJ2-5	CASSSPLRETQYF